These 19 T cell receptor beta chains came from one sample sequenced in a study of cytomegalovirus exposure and HLA in healthy donors. The PCR was carried out with 60 Vbeta primers and 13 Jbeta primers. The repertoire was sequenced with immunoSEQ multiplex PCR; TCRdb's copy has only in-frame clones and lacks some. The sample table includes some 150,000 clones. The sequenced sample consisted of PBMCs. These receptors came from a woman under 30 in good health and CMV-seronegative.

CDR3 amino acids: CASSQVVAGNTGELFF. The CDR3 DNA sequence: TGTGCCAGCAGCCAAGTGGTAGCGGGAAACACCGGGGAGCTGTTTTTT. This chain links TRBV4-2 with TRBJ2-2; 8 bases line up with TRBD2. This CDR3 comprises 16 residues. CDR1 and CDR2 from the germline V gene are LGHNA and YNFKEQ. V trimming: 1 base; J trimming: 2 bases; junction bases outside the gene matches: 3.

The chain has TRBV7-9 and TRBJ2-1; a weak D match, TRBD2 (5 bases). The CDR3 has 14 amino acids. Germline assignment: CDR1 SEHNR and CDR2 FQNEAQ (reference sequence). The V end lost 0 bases, the J end lost 10 bases, and 13 bases lay between the germline ends. In nucleotides, the CDR3 is TGTGCCAGCAGCTTAGCTTTGTGGGAGTGGGAGCAGTTCTTC. Protein sequence: CASSLALWEWEQFF.

The V gene is TRBV19, the J gene TRBJ2-7; 7 bases are a match to TRBD2. The CDR3 sequence is 14 residues long. V lost 4 bases and J lost 2; bases outside the gene matches: 5. The germline gives CDR1 LNHDA, CDR2 SQIVND (reference sequence). CDR3 nucleotides: TGTGCCAGTAGTAAAACTAGCGTTGCCTACGAGCAGTACTTC. This sequence encodes CASSKTSVAYEQYF.

The CDR3 coding sequence is TGTGCCAGCAGTGTGGGGCGGGAATCCACAGATACGCAGTATTTT. Translating it yields CASSVGRESTDTQYF. The chain combines TRBV6-1 with TRBJ2-3; D may be TRBD2 (6 bases). Germline CDR1 is MNHNS and CDR2 is SASEGT. With 4 bases removed from V and 2 bases from J, the gap between germline ends came to 13 bases. The CDR3 extends over 15 amino acids.

The gene calls are TRBV5-4 and TRBJ2-3; D call uncertain. Trimming shortened V by 1 base and J by 2 bases, and 8 bases separated the two germline ends. The CDR3 loop spans 14 amino acids. CDR1 SGHNT and CDR2 YYREEE come from the germline V gene (reference sequence). The CDR3 bases are TGTGCCAGCAGCTTGAAACAGATCACAGATACGCAGTATTTT. Amino acid sequence: CASSLKQITDTQYF. The entire variable domain, with the rest obtained from reference TRBV5-4 and TRBJ2-3, is as follows: ETGVTQSPTHLIKTRGQQVTLRCSSQSGHNTVSWYQQALGQGPQFIFQYYREEENGRGNFPPRFSGLQFPNYSSELNVNALELDDSALYLCASSLKQITDTQYFGPGTRLTVL.

The J gene is TRBJ2-5, the V gene TRBV30, with a weak D call TRBD1 (5 bases). Germline V gives CDR1 GTSNPN, CDR2 SVGIG (reference sequence). This CDR3 has 14 amino acids. Trimming left V 1 base short and J 2 bases short, with 11 bases between. The CDR3, as DNA: TGTGCCTGGAGTGAAGGGGCAATACAAGAGACCCAGTACTTC. Its protein is CAWSEGAIQETQYF.

V usage is TRBV18 and J usage is TRBJ2-3; the match to TRBD2 covers 10 bases. CDR3 length: 17 residues. Losses at the gene ends were 3 bases for V and 5 bases for J; bases not matched to a gene: 11. The germline CDR1 and CDR2 sequences are KGHSH and LQKENI. CDR3 in amino acids: CASSPKAAGGPGDTQYF. The CDR3 region has the DNA TGTGCCAGCTCACCCAAGGCAGCGGGAGGGCCCGGAGATACGCAGTATTTT.

The chain recombines TRBV4-1 with TRBJ2-7; 9 nucleotides align to TRBD2. CDR3 size: 16 residues. V lost 2 bases, J lost 5 bases, and 10 bases stayed unmatched. Germline assignment: CDR1 MGHRA and CDR2 YSYEKL. The CDR3 nucleotides are TGCGCCAGCAGCCAACCGTTTGGAGCTAGCGGGGACGAGCAGTACTTC. As protein: CASSQPFGASGDEQYF.

V is TRBV19 and J is TRBJ2-1; 9 bases line up with TRBD1. Germline CDR1 reads LNHDA; CDR2 reads SQIVND (reference sequence). Losses at the gene ends were 4 bases for V and 5 bases for J; bases not matched to a gene: 9. This CDR3 has 16 residues. CDR3 coding DNA: TGTGCCAGTAGTAAGTACAGGGGGCTCTCGGACAATGAGCAGTTCTTC. Its translation: CASSKYRGLSDNEQFF.

This chain uses TRBV29-1 with TRBJ1-2, with D hard to call. This CDR3 is 12 amino acids long. V was cut by 5 bases and J by 2 bases, with 9 bases left in between. Germline V gene data show CDR1 as SQVTM and CDR2 as ANQGSEA. DNA of the CDR3: TGCAGCGTTACGTCAGTAAACTATGGCTACACCTTC. Protein: CSVTSVNYGYTF.

This sequence joins TRBV7-9 and TRBJ1-3, with 9 nucleotides matching TRBD1. The germline CDR1 and CDR2 sequences are SEHNR and FQNEAQ (reference sequence). The CDR3 has 14 residues. V dropped 5 bases and J dropped 4; count of bases not matched to a gene: 3. The CDR3 coding sequence is TGTGCCAGCAGCCCTGGGACAGGGGGAAACACCATATATTTT. It yields the protein CASSPGTGGNTIYF.

The CDR3 bases are TGTGCCAGCAGCTCTAGCGGGAGGGCCACAGATACGCAGTATTTT. Translation gives CASSSSGRATDTQYF. The chain carries TRBV7-2 and TRBJ2-3, with 12 bases aligning to TRBD2. Germline CDR1 SGHTA, CDR2 FQGNSA. The V and J ends lost 4 bases and 2 bases, in that order; junction bases with no gene match: 1. This CDR3 is built from 15 residues.

The V gene is TRBV9, the J gene TRBJ1-2; 7 bases fit TRBD1. Germline lookup yields CDR1 SGDLS and CDR2 YYNGEE. Losses at the gene ends were 4 bases for V and 4 bases for J; bases not matched to a gene: 10. This CDR3 has 15 amino acids. CDR3 coding DNA: TGTGCCAGCAGCCCGGAACAGGGGACTCGCTATGGCTACACCTTC. Translation: CASSPEQGTRYGYTF.

The V and J genes are TRBV4-2 and TRBJ1-1, with unresolved D. This CDR3 has 15 amino acids. The V and J ends lost 4 bases and 1 base respectively, with 13 bases between them. Looked up from germline, CDR1 is LGHNA and CDR2 is YNFKEQ. CDR3 sequence: CASSRIAAENTEAFF. CDR3 in DNA: TGTGCCAGCAGCCGCATTGCGGCAGAGAACACTGAAGCTTTCTTT.

The rearrangement links TRBV7-9 to TRBJ2-1, with D perhaps matching TRBD2 (6 bases). Trimming took off 4 bases at V and 0 bases at J, with 10 bases between the two ends. From germline, CDR1 is SEHNR and CDR2 FQNEAQ (reference sequence). The CDR3 sequence is 15 residues long. Written as DNA, the CDR3 is TGTGCCAGCAGCTCAAGGACTATCTCCTACAATGAGCAGTTCTTC. Protein: CASSSRTISYNEQFF.

V usage is TRBV7-2 and J usage is TRBJ2-7; 10 nucleotides line up with TRBD2. The CDR3 spans 16 residues. The junction had 6 bases not matched to a gene; V was cut back by 4 bases and J by 0 bases. Per the germline V gene, CDR1 is SGHTA and CDR2 is FQGNSA. CDR3 in DNA: TGTGCCAGCAGCTATCCGACTAGCGGGTACTCCTACGAGCAGTACGTC. Its protein product is CASSYPTSGYSYEQYV.

Note on this clone: At one end the junction does not follow the germline gene, possibly because of a read error. This chain connects TRBV2 to TRBJ2-5, with TRBD2 matching over 10 bases. The J call may not be correct, given that the DNA end is closer to TRBJ2-7. CDR3 length: 15 residues. Germline-derived CDR1 and CDR2 are SNHLY and FYNNEI. The CDR3: CASREGTSEIYEQYF. The CDR3 DNA follows: TGTGCCAGCAGAGAAGGGACTAGCGAGATCTACGAGCAGTACTTC.

This chain joins TRBV5-1 and TRBJ2-3; the D is unclear. The V end was cut by 4 bases, the J end by 1 base, with 13 bases between. The CDR3 covers 15 residues. The V gene's germline CDR1 is SGHRS and CDR2 YFSETQ. In DNA form, the CDR3 reads TGCGCCAGCAGCCCACTAACTACTGGCACAGATACGCAGTATTTT. Encoded protein: CASSPLTTGTDTQYF. The full variable domain, with the rest looked up from reference TRBV5-1 and TRBJ2-3, is KAGVTQTPRYLIKTRGQQVTLSCSPISGHRSVSWYQQTPGQGLQFLFEYFSETQRNKGNFPGRFSGRQFSNSRSEMNVSTLELGDSALYLCASSPLTTGTDTQYFGPGTRLTVL.

This rearrangement joins TRBV2 to TRBJ2-1; a possible D gene is TRBD2 (6 bases). This CDR3 region has 14 residues. V lost 8 bases and J lost 5, with 16 bases in between. Germline CDR1 reads SNHLY; CDR2 reads FYNNEI. The CDR3 bases are TGTGCCAGCGGCGGGACCACCAATAACAATGAGCAGTTCTTC. This sequence encodes CASGGTTNNNEQFF.